Each of the 17 T cell receptor beta chains below was sequenced from the same sample in a study of cytomegalovirus exposure and HLA in healthy donors. Amplification used 60 Vbeta primers and 13 Jbeta primers. Here immunoSEQ multiplex PCR was the method, and the copy in TCRdb shows in-frame clones only, minus some. Here the sample spans approximately 150,000 clones, about 80% being singletons. The material sequenced was PBMCs. Receptor source: a woman in her thirties or forties in good health and CMV-seronegative.

This clone appeared a few times. The chain recombines TRBV5-5 with TRBJ2-3, with 9 bases fitting TRBD2. After removal of 0 bases from V and 4 bases from J, the junction contained 3 bases not matched to a gene. CDR3 length equals 15 residues. Germline V gives CDR1 SGHKS, CDR2 YYEKEE (reference sequence). CDR3 sequence (DNA): TGTGCCAGCAGCTTGGGGGCGGGGGGGCCAGATACGCAGTATTTT. Protein: CASSLGAGGPDTQYF.

The CDR3 DNA is TGTGCCAGCAGCTTAGGGGGGAGGACCAGCGAGCAGTACTTC. This translates into CASSLGGRTSEQYF. J is TRBJ2-7 and V is TRBV7-2; the D gene is possibly TRBD2 (6 bases). Germline assignment: CDR1 SGHTA and CDR2 FQGNSA. V was cut by 1 base and J by 6 bases, with 13 bases left in between. The CDR3 loop spans 14 amino acids.

The rearrangement links TRBV4-3 to TRBJ2-3; 15 bases map to TRBD2. Per the germline V gene, CDR1 is LGHNA and CDR2 is YSLEER. The CDR3 is 16 amino acids. V lost 4 bases, J lost 6 bases, and 5 bases stayed unmatched. CDR3 sequence (DNA): TGCGCCAGCAGCCCAGGACTAGCGGGGGGGCTGGATACGCAGTATTTT. Its protein product is CASSPGLAGGLDTQYF.

The table lists this clone with a count of one. The rearrangement joins TRBV15 to TRBJ2-3; 9 nucleotides agree with TRBD1. Germline V gene data show CDR1 as LNHNV and CDR2 as YYDKDF (reference sequence). Losses at the gene ends were 0 bases for V and 3 bases for J; bases not matched to a gene: 10. This CDR3 has 18 amino acids. CDR3 residues: CATSRDETGTGSTDTQYF. CDR3 nucleotides: TGTGCCACCAGCAGAGACGAGACCGGGACAGGGTCTACAGATACGCAGTATTTT.

Turning to this clone: This same CDR3 is encoded by further DNA sequences in the sample. The J gene is TRBJ1-5, the V gene TRBV6-1; D is uncertain. The V gene lost 3 bases and the J gene lost 4 bases, with 7 bases spanning the gap. Looked up from germline, CDR1 is MNHNS and CDR2 is SASEGT. This CDR3 spans 13 amino acids. The CDR3 coding sequence is TGTGCCAGCAGTGAGGGCAGGAATCAGCCCCAGCATTTT. This sequence encodes CASSEGRNQPQHF.

The rearrangement uses TRBV2 and TRBJ2-5; D is unresolved. This CDR3 is 13 amino acids long. Germline assignment: CDR1 SNHLY and CDR2 FYNNEI. V was shortened by 4 bases and J by 7 bases, with 13 bases between the two germline ends. Here the CDR3 DNA reads TGTGCCAGCAGTGTGGGTGAAATAGCGACCCAGTACTTC. Amino acids: CASSVGEIATQYF.

V usage is TRBV5-8 and J usage is TRBJ2-5; 8 nucleotides line up with TRBD2. The J segment lost 0 bases and the V segment lost 4 bases, leaving 2 bases of the junction unmatched. The CDR3 is made up of 14 amino acids. The germline V gene encodes CDR1 SGHTS and CDR2 YDEGEE. CDR3 coding DNA: TGTGCCAGCAGCATAGCGGGATACCAAGAGACCCAGTACTTC. Protein: CASSIAGYQETQYF.

Worth noting for this clone: At one boundary the junction diverges from the germline segment, which might be a read error. The chain uses TRBV7-9 and TRBJ2-1; 9 nucleotides align to TRBD2. The CDR3 has 16 residues. In germline, CDR1 is SEHNR, CDR2 FQNEAQ (reference sequence). CDR3 sequence: CSSSFFGTSRYNEQFF. CDR3 in DNA: TGTTCCAGCAGCTTCTTTGGGACTAGCAGATACAATGAGCAGTTCTTC.

The genes are TRBV19 and TRBJ1-1; D may be TRBD1 (5 bases). The CDR3 spans 13 residues. Germline V lookup: CDR1 LNHDA, CDR2 SQIVND (reference sequence). Deletions cut 0 bases from V and 11 bases from J, with 13 bases between. This CDR3 reads CASSIDYRGRAFF. The CDR3 nucleotides are TGTGCCAGTAGTATAGACTACCGGGGGAGGGCTTTCTTT. Full variable domain (remainder filled in from reference TRBV19 and TRBJ1-1): DGGITQSPKYLFRKEGQNVTLSCEQNLNHDAMYWYRQDPGQGLRLIYYSQIVNDFQKGDIAEGYSVSREKKESFPLTVTSAQKNPTAFYLCASSIDYRGRAFFGQGTRLTVV.

The genes are TRBV6-6 and TRBJ2-2; TRBD2 is a possible D gene (6 bases). The CDR3 is made up of 12 amino acids. Looked up from germline, CDR1 is MNHNY and CDR2 is SVGAGI (reference sequence). The V end lost 11 bases, the J end lost 4 bases, and 11 bases lay between the germline ends. The CDR3 sequence is CAGGKGTGELFF. The CDR3 coding sequence is TGTGCCGGGGGGAAAGGCACCGGGGAGCTGTTTTTT.

This clone was seen a few times. The gene calls are TRBV15 and TRBJ1-2; D remains unclear. CDR1 LNHNV and CDR2 YYDKDF come from the germline V gene (reference sequence). The CDR3 has 15 amino acids. The germline V and J ends were trimmed by 0 bases and 5 bases, with 13 bases remaining between them. CDR3 amino acids: CATSRDPQAGYGYTF. The CDR3 nucleotides are TGTGCCACCAGCAGAGATCCGCAGGCGGGGTATGGCTACACCTTC.

The chain couples TRBV28 to TRBJ2-7; D possibly corresponds to TRBD2 (6 bases). CDR3 size: 13 residues. Trimming pared 7 bases from V and 6 bases from J, leaving 16 bases between. From germline, CDR1 is MDHEN and CDR2 SYDVKM. In DNA, the CDR3 is TGTGCCAGCATCAAATCGGGGGTCTCCGAGCAGTACTTC. Its translation is CASIKSGVSEQYF.

The chain uses TRBV27 and TRBJ1-1, with D perhaps matching TRBD1 (5 bases). This CDR3 is 15 amino acids long. Germline loops: CDR1 MNHEY, CDR2 SMNVEV (reference sequence). Trimming removed 2 bases at V and 1 base at J, with 11 bases between. In DNA, the CDR3 is TGTGCCAGCAGTTTAAGGCAGGGAGGGAACACTGAAGCTTTCTTT. Translating gives CASSLRQGGNTEAFF.

The gene calls are TRBV14 and TRBJ1-4; no definite D call. CDR1 SGHDN and CDR2 FVKESK come from the germline V gene. The V end was cut by 4 bases, the J end by 3 bases, with 18 bases between. The CDR3 totals 17 residues. CDR3 loop: CASSPPLGRTANEKLFF. The CDR3 DNA reads TGTGCCAGCAGCCCCCCCTTGGGCCGGACTGCTAATGAAAAACTGTTTTTT. Full variable domain (rest looked up from reference TRBV14 and TRBJ1-4): EAGVTQFPSHSVIEKGQTVTLRCDPISGHDNLYWYRRVMGKEIKFLLHFVKESKQDESGMPNNRFLAERTGGTYSTLKVQPAELEDSGVYFCASSPPLGRTANEKLFFGSGTQLSVL.

The rearrangement uses TRBV6-1 and TRBJ1-1; unclear D gene. Per germline, CDR1 MNHNS and CDR2 SASEGT. This CDR3 region has 13 residues. Trimming took 7 bases from V and 2 from J, leaving 11 bases between them. Written as DNA, the CDR3 is TGTGCCAGCACCCAGACAATTAACACTGAAGCTTTCTTT. It translates to CASTQTINTEAFF.

The V call is TRBV7-9, the J call TRBJ2-1; the D is unclear. Germline V gene sequence: CDR1 SEHNR, CDR2 FQNEAQ (reference sequence). This CDR3 has 12 amino acids. Trimming shortened V by 5 bases and J by 8 bases, and 10 bases separated the two germline ends. The DNA of the CDR3 is TGTGCCAGCAGCCTCCCCGTCCATGAGCAGTTCTTC. Encoded protein: CASSLPVHEQFF.

The chain carries TRBV4-2 and TRBJ2-7, with 8 bases aligning to TRBD2. The V segment lost 0 bases and the J segment 0 bases; nucleotides outside the gene matches: 1. This CDR3 has 15 residues. Looked up from germline, CDR1 is LGHNA and CDR2 is YNFKEQ. The CDR3 sequence: CASSQDLAGSYEQYF. CDR3 DNA sequence: TGTGCCAGCAGCCAAGATCTAGCGGGCTCCTACGAGCAGTACTTC.